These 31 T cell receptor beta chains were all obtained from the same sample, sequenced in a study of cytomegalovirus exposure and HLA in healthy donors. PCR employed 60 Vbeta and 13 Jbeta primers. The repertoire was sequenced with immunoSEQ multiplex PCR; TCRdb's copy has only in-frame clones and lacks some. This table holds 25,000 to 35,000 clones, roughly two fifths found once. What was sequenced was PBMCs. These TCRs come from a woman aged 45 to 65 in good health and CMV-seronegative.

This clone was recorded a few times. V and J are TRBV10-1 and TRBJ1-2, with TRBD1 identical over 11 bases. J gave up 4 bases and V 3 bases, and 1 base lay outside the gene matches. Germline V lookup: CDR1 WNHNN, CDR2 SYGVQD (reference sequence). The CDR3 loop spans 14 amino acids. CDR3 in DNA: TGCGCCAGCAGTGATGGGACAGGGGGCTATGGCTACACCTTC. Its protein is CASSDGTGGYGYTF.

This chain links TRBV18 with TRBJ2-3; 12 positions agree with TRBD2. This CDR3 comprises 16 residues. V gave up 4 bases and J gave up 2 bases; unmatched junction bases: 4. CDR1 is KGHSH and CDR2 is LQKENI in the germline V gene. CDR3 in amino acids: CASSLLAGGDTDTQYF. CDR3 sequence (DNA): TGTGCCAGCTCACTACTAGCGGGAGGAGACACAGATACGCAGTATTTT. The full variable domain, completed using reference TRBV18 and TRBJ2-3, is NAGVMQNPRHLVRRRGQEARLRCSPMKGHSHVYWYRQLPEEGLKFMVYLQKENIIDESGMPKERFSAEFPKEGPSILRIQQVVRGDSAAYFCASSLLAGGDTDTQYFGPGTRLTVL.

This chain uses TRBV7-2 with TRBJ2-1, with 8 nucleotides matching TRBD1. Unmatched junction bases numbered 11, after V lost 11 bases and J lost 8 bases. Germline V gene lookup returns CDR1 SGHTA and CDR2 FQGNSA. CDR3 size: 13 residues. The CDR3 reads CAGRQGPSYEQFF. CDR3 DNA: TGTGCCGGTAGACAGGGGCCCTCCTATGAGCAGTTCTTC.

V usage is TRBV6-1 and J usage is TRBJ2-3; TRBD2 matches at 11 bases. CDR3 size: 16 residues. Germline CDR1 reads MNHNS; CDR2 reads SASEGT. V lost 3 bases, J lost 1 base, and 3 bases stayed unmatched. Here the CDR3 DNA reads TGTGCCAGCAGTGAGCCGGGACTAGCGGGCACAGATACGCAGTATTTT. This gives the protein CASSEPGLAGTDTQYF.

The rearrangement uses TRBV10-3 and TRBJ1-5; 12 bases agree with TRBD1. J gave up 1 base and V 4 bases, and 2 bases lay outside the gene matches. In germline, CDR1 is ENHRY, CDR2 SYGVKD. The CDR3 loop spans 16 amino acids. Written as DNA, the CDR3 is TGTGCCATCAGTGGGGGACAGGGGGCCAGCAATCAGCCCCAGCATTTT. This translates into CAISGGQGASNQPQHF.

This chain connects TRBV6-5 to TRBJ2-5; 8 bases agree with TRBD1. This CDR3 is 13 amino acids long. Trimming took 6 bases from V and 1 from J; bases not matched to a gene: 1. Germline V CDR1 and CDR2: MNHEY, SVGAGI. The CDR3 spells CASRDRAQETQYF. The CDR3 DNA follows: TGTGCCAGCAGGGACAGGGCCCAAGAGACCCAGTACTTC.

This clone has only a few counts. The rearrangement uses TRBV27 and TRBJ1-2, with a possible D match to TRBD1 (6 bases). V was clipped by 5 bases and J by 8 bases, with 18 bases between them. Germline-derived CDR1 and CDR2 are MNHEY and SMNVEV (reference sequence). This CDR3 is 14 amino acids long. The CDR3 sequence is CASSRTQGLRGYTF. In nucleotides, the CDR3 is TGTGCCAGCAGTCGCACGCAGGGGCTGCGCGGCTACACCTTC.

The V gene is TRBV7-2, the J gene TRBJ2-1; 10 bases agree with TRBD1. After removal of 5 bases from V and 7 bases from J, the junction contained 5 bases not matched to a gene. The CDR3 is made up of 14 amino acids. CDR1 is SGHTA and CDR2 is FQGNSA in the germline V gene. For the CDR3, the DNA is TGTGCCAGCAGCCTACAGGGACAGGGGAATGAGCAGTTCTTC. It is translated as CASSLQGQGNEQFF.

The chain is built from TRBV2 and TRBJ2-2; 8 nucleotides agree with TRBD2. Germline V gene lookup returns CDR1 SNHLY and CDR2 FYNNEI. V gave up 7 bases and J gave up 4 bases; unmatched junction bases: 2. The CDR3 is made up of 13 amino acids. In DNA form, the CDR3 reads TGTGCCAGCATCGGGACTAGCACCGGGGAGCTGTTTTTT. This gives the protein CASIGTSTGELFF.

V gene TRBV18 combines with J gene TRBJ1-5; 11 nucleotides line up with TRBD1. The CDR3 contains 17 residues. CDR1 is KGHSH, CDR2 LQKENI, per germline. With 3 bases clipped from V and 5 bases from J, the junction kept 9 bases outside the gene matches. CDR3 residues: CASSPTTGQGAYQPQHF. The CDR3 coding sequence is TGTGCCAGCTCACCTACGACTGGACAGGGGGCTTATCAGCCCCAGCATTTT.

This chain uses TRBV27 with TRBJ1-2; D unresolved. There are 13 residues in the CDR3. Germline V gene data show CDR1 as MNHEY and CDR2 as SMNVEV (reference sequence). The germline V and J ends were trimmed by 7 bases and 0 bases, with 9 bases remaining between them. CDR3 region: CASTSTPNYGYTF. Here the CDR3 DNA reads TGTGCCAGCACGTCGACACCTAACTATGGCTACACCTTC.

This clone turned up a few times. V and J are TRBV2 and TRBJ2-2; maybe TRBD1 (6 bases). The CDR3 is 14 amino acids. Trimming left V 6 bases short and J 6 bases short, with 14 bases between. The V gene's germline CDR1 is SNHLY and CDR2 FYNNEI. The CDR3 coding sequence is TGTGCCAGCAGGGACAACAGGGTGGCCGGGGAGCTGTTTTTT. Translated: CASRDNRVAGELFF.

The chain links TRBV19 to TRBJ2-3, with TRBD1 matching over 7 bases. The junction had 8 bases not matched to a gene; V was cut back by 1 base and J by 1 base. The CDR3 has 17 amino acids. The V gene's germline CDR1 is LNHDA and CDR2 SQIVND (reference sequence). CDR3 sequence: CASSIVAGGWGTDTQYF. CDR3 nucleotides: TGTGCCAGTAGTATAGTCGCAGGGGGTTGGGGCACAGATACGCAGTATTTT.

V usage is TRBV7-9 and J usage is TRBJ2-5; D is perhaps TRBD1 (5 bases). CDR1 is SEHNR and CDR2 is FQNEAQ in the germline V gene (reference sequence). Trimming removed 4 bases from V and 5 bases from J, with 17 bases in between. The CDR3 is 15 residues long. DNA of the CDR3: TGTGCCAGCAGCTCATCCGACCCAGGGCGGGAGACCCAGTACTTC. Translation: CASSSSDPGRETQYF.

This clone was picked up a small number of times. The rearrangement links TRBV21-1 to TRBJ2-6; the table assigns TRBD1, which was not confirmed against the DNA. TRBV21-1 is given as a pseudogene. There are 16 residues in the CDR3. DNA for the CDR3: TGTGCCAGCACGAGACAGGGCCGCTCTGGGGCCAACGTCCTGACTTTC. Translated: CASTRQGRSGANVLTF.

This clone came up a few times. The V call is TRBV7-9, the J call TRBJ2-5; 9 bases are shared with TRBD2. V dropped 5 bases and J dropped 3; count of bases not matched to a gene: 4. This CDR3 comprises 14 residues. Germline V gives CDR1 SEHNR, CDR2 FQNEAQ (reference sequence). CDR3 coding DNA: TGTGCCAGCAGCCCCCAGCGGGAGGAAGAGACCCAGTACTTC. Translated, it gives CASSPQREEETQYF.

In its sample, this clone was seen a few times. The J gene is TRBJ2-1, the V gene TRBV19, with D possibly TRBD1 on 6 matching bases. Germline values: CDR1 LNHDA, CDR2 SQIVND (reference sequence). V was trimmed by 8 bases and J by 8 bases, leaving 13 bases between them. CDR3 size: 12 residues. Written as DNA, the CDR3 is TGTGCCAGTCTCTCCCAGGGGCATGAGCAGTTCTTC. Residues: CASLSQGHEQFF. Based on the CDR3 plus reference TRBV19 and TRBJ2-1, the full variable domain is DGGITQSPKYLFRKEGQNVTLSCEQNLNHDAMYWYRQDPGQGLRLIYYSQIVNDFQKGDIAEGYSVSREKKESFPLTVTSAQKNPTAFYLCASLSQGHEQFFGPGTRLTVL.

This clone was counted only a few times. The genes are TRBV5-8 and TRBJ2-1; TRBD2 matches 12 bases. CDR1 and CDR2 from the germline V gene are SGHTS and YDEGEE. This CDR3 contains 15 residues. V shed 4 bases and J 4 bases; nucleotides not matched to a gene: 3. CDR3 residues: CASSAGLAGYNEQFF. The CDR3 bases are TGTGCCAGCAGCGCAGGACTAGCGGGGTACAATGAGCAGTTCTTC.

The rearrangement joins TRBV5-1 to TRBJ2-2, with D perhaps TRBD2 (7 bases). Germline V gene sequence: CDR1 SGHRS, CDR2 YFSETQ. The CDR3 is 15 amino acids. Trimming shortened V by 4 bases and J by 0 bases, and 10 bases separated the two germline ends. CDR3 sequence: CASSPGGANTGELFF. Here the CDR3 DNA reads TGCGCCAGCAGCCCGGGGGGCGCGAACACCGGGGAGCTGTTTTTT.

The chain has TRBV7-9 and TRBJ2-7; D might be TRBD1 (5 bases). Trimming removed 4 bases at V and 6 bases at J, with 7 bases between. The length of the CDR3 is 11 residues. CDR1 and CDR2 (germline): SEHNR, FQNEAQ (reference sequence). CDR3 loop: CASSYQGEQYF. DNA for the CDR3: TGTGCCAGCAGCTATCAGGGCGAGCAGTACTTC.

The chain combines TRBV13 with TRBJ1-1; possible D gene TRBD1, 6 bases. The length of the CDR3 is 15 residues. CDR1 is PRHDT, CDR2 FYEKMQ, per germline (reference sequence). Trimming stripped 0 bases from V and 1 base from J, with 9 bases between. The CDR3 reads CASSLGQGANTEAFF. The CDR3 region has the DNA TGTGCCAGCAGCTTAGGACAGGGCGCGAACACTGAAGCTTTCTTT.

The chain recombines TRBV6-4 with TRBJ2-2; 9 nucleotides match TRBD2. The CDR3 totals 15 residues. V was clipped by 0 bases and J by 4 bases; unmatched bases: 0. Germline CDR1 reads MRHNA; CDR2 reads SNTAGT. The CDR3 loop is CASSDSSGSTGELFF. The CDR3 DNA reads TGTGCCAGCAGTGACTCTAGCGGGAGCACCGGGGAGCTGTTTTTT.

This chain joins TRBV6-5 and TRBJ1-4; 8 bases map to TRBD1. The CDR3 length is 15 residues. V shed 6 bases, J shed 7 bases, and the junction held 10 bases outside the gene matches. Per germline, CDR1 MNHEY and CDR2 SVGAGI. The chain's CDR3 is CASRPQGARGEKLFF. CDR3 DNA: TGTGCCAGCAGACCCCAGGGGGCGCGCGGTGAAAAACTGTTTTTT.

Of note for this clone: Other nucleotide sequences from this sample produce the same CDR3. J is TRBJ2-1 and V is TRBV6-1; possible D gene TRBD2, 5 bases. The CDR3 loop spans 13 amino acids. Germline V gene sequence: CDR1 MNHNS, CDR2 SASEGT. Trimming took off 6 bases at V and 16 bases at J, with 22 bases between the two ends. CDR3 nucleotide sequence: TGTGCCAGCAGCCTCAACAGAGGGCAGCTAAAATTCTTC. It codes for CASSLNRGQLKFF.

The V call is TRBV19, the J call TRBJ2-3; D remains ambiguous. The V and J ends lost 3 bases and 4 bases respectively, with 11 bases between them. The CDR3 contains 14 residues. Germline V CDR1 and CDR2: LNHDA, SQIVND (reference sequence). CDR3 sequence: CASSMLARPDTQYF. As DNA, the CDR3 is TGTGCCAGTAGTATGTTGGCGCGGCCAGATACGCAGTATTTT.

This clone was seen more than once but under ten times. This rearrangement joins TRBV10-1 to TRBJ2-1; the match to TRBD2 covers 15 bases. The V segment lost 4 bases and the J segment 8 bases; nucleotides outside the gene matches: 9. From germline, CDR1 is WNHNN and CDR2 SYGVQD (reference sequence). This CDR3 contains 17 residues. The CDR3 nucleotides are TGCGCCAGCAGTGGCATTCCCGGGACTAGCGGGGGGCATGAGCAGTTCTTC. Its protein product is CASSGIPGTSGGHEQFF.

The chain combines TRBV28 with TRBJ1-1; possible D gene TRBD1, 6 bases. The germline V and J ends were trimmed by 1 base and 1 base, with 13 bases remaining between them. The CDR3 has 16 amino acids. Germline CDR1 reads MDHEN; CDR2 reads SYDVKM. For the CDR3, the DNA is TGTGCCAGCAGTTTATCTCCGGACAGACCGAACACTGAAGCTTTCTTT. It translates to CASSLSPDRPNTEAFF.

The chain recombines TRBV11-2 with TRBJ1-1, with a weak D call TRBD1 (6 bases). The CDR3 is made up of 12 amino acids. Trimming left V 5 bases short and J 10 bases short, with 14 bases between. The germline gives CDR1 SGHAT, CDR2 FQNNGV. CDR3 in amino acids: CASSPPRGIAFF. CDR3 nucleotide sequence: TGTGCCAGCAGCCCCCCCAGGGGTATAGCTTTCTTT.

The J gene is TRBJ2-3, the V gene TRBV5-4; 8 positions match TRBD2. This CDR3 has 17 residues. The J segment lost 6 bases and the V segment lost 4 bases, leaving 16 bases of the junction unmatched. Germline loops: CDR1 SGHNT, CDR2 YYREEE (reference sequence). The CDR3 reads CASSTGTSSQRGDTQYF. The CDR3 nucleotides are TGTGCCAGCAGCACCGGGACTAGTTCTCAGAGGGGGGATACGCAGTATTTT.

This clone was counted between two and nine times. DNA of the CDR3: TGCGCCAGCAGCTTGGGTTGGGGAGGGCCTACTGACACTGAAGCTTTCTTT. Translated: CASSLGWGGPTDTEAFF. The chain links TRBV5-1 to TRBJ1-1, with D unresolved. Trimming cost V 0 bases and J 3 bases, with 18 bases left between them. The germline gives CDR1 SGHRS, CDR2 YFSETQ. The length of the CDR3 is 17 residues.

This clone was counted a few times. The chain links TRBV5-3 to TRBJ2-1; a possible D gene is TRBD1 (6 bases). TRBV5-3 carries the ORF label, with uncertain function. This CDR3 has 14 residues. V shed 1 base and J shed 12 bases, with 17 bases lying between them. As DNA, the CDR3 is TGTGCCAGAAGCTTGAGTCACAGGGCGAGGGGGCAGTTCTTC. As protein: CARSLSHRARGQFF.